The 30 T cell receptor beta chains given below trace back to one sample, sequenced in a study of blood T cells in healthy people across ages. Next came a second PCR, run for 7 to 11 cycles, which used a sample-barcoded 5' primer along with a J-beta primer mix. One entry per CDR3 protein, called by TCRdb with MiXCR from the 5' RACE reads. Of 1.4 million or so distinct CDR3 sequences listed, 35% to 45% were seen once; the top ten hold under 5%. Input material: blood. The receptor source for this set is a young woman in good health.

V usage is TRBV29-1 and J usage is TRBJ2-1; D possibly corresponds to TRBD1 (5 bases). There are 16 residues in the CDR3. V was clipped by 7 bases and J by 1 base, with 20 bases between them. Germline V gene data show CDR1 as SQVTM and CDR2 as ANQGSEA. CDR3 DNA: TGCAGCGCAGAACCTACGACAGTCGGGTCCTACAATGAGCAGTTCTTC. As protein: CSAEPTTVGSYNEQFF.

This clonotype was observed many times. The chain employs TRBV2 and TRBJ2-7, with D uncertain. V lost 4 bases and J lost 4, with 8 bases in between. The CDR3 contains 12 residues. Germline CDR1 is SNHLY and CDR2 is FYNNEI. CDR3 bases: TGTGCCAGCAGTGGCGATGGGTACGAGCAGTACTTC. Translation: CASSGDGYEQYF.

This clonotype came up a few times. The DNA for the CDR3 is TGTGCCAGCATCCTACCTACGGGACGGCAGCCCGGCTACACCTTC. Encoded protein: CASILPTGRQPGYTF. V is TRBV21-1 and J is TRBJ1-2. TRBV21-1 is classified as a pseudogene. This CDR3 region has 15 residues.

This sequence joins TRBV3-1 and TRBJ2-1, with 9 bases aligning to TRBD2. Looked up from germline, CDR1 is LGHDT and CDR2 is YNNKEL (reference sequence). Germline trimming cut 0 bases from V and 8 bases from J; bases unmatched to any gene: 5. The CDR3 extends over 15 amino acids. The CDR3 sequence is CASSQDGGRGYEQFF. The CDR3 bases are TGTGCCAGCAGCCAAGACGGCGGGAGGGGGTATGAGCAGTTCTTC.

This clonotype was counted a few times. V usage is TRBV7-8 and J usage is TRBJ2-5; 10 bases align to TRBD2. From germline, CDR1 is SGHVS and CDR2 FQNEAQ. Trimming cost V 1 base and J 11 bases; bases outside gene matches: 16. CDR3 length equals 17 residues. The CDR3 is CASSLEDVSGRAHEQYF. The CDR3 nucleotides are TGTGCCAGCAGCTTAGAGGATGTGAGCGGGAGGGCCCATGAGCAGTACTTC. The variable domain in full, with the rest retrieved from reference TRBV7-8 and TRBJ2-5, is GAGVSQSPRYKVAKRGQDVALRCDPISGHVSLFWYQQALGQGPEFLTYFQNEAQLDKSGLPSDRFFAERPEGSVSTLKIQRTQQEDSAVYLCASSLEDVSGRAHEQYFGPGTRLLVL.

V gene TRBV4-1 combines with J gene TRBJ2-1, with D maybe TRBD2 (5 bases). The germline V gene encodes CDR1 MGHRA and CDR2 YSYEKL. This CDR3 comprises 15 residues. V was clipped by 1 base and J by 2 bases, with 9 bases between them. As DNA, the CDR3 is TGCGCCAGCAGCCAAGTTAGAGGGCCCTACAATGAGCAGTTCTTC. It translates to CASSQVRGPYNEQFF.

Details on this clonotype: One end of the junction is discordant with germline, which a read error may explain. V is TRBV6-2 or TRBV6-3 and J is TRBJ2-3, with D maybe TRBD2 (5 bases). Germline V gene data show CDR1 as MNHEY and CDR2 as SVGEGT. The CDR3 extends over 16 amino acids. The CDR3 region is CAGSYRRLTLSDTQYF. Here the CDR3 DNA reads TGTGCCGGCAGTTACCGGAGACTAACACTTTCGGATACGCAGTATTTT.

This clonotype was detected a few times. The V and J genes are TRBV6-5 and TRBJ2-5; weak D call: TRBD2 (5 bases). Germline-derived CDR1 and CDR2 are MNHEY and SVGAGI. V was shortened by 6 bases and J by 5 bases, with 19 bases between the two germline ends. This CDR3 has 15 amino acids. DNA of the CDR3: TGTGCCAGCAGCCGTGCCGTAGACTGGGAGGAGACCCAGTACTTC. This codes for CASSRAVDWEETQYF.

This chain uses TRBV3-1 with TRBJ2-3; no clear D gene. V gave up 6 bases and J gave up 8 bases, with 12 bases separating them. CDR3 length equals 12 residues. CDR1 and CDR2 (germline): LGHDT, YNNKEL (reference sequence). CDR3 nucleotide sequence: TGTGCCAGCAGTCTGGATGGGGTTACGCAGTATTTT. It yields the protein CASSLDGVTQYF.

This chain joins TRBV20-1 and TRBJ1-2, with D maybe TRBD1 (5 bases). V was pared by 6 bases and J by 7 bases, with 18 bases between. This CDR3 spans 13 amino acids. Per germline, CDR1 DFQATT and CDR2 SNEGSKA (reference sequence). In DNA, the CDR3 is TGCAGTGCCCAGGCCGGGACGGGAAGTGGCTACACCTTC. Protein: CSAQAGTGSGYTF.

The rearrangement joins TRBV12-3 or TRBV12-4 to TRBJ1-2; tentative D call: TRBD1 (5 bases). Between the trimmed V and J ends, which lost 7 bases and 6 bases, there was a span of 15 bases. CDR3 length: 13 residues. The CDR3 protein is CASTTLGVHGYTF. The CDR3 DNA reads TGTGCCAGCACCACCTTGGGGGTGCATGGCTACACCTTC.

This chain connects TRBV3-1 to TRBJ1-1, with D hard to call. The CDR3 extends over 17 amino acids. Trimming shortened V by 4 bases and J by 0 bases, and 18 bases separated the two germline ends. Germline V gene lookup returns CDR1 LGHDT and CDR2 YNNKEL (reference sequence). The DNA of the CDR3 is TGTGCCAGCAGCCTATTTCTCGGACGGAACATGAACACTGAAGCTTTCTTT. Translated, it gives CASSLFLGRNMNTEAFF. Based on the CDR3 plus reference TRBV3-1 and TRBJ1-1, the full variable domain is DTAVSQTPKYLVTQMGNDKSIKCEQNLGHDTMYWYKQDSKKFLKIMFSYNNKELIINETVPNRFSPKSPDKAHLNLHINSLELGDSAVYFCASSLFLGRNMNTEAFFGQGTRLTVV.

This chain uses TRBV20-1 with TRBJ2-1; possibly TRBD2 for D (5 bases). This CDR3 comprises 16 residues. CDR1 DFQATT and CDR2 SNEGSKA come from the germline V gene (reference sequence). The V gene lost 1 base and the J gene lost 3 bases, with 16 bases spanning the gap. CDR3 nucleotides: TGCAGTGCTAGAGCCCCGGGCGGGCCCCTCTACAATGAGCAGTTCTTC. This sequence encodes CSARAPGGPLYNEQFF.

The V and J genes are TRBV6-2 or TRBV6-3 and TRBJ2-1; D possibly corresponds to TRBD1 (6 bases). This CDR3 has 15 residues. Germline V gene lookup returns CDR1 MNHEY and CDR2 SVGEGT. The V and J ends lost 5 bases and 2 bases respectively, with 13 bases between them. In nucleotides, the CDR3 is TGTGCCAGCAGTATTCCCGGGACAACCTACAATGAGCAGTTCTTC. Amino acid sequence: CASSIPGTTYNEQFF.

This clonotype was counted between two and nine times. The gene calls are TRBV21-1 and TRBJ1-5; whether TRBD1, the table's D call, matches the DNA was not checked. TRBV21-1 is a documented pseudogene. The CDR3 has 15 residues. The CDR3, as DNA: TGTGCCAGCAGCAACAGGGACTATAGCAATCAGCCCCAGCATTTT. Translating gives CASSNRDYSNQPQHF.

The V and J genes are TRBV7-2 and TRBJ2-7, with D maybe TRBD1 (6 bases). The J call may be faulty, since TRBJ2-5 better matches the DNA end. The CDR3 consists of 13 residues. Germline V gives CDR1 SGHTA, CDR2 FQGNSA. The CDR3 here is CASSNRVTETQYF. The CDR3 bases are TGTGCCAGCAGCAACAGGGTTACGGAGACCCAGTACTTC.

This clonotype has just a few counts. The rearrangement links TRBV25-1 to TRBJ1-5; no clear D gene. This CDR3 contains 15 residues. Trimming took 3 bases from V and 3 from J, leaving 12 bases between them. Germline lookup yields CDR1 MGHDK and CDR2 SYGVNS. The CDR3 sequence: CASSEGGHDNQPQHF. Here the CDR3 DNA reads TGTGCCAGCAGTGAGGGAGGGCATGACAATCAGCCCCAGCATTTT.

This chain links TRBV9 with TRBJ2-3; no reliable D call. Trimming removed 5 bases from V and 2 bases from J, with 15 bases in between. Germline-derived CDR1 and CDR2 are SGDLS and YYNGEE. The CDR3 runs to 15 residues. CDR3 bases: TGTGCCAGCAGTAAGCCAGAATTTCTCACAGATACGCAGTATTTT. Residues: CASSKPEFLTDTQYF.

This chain connects TRBV6-1 to TRBJ1-1; no reliable D call. CDR1 is MNHNS, CDR2 SASEGT, per germline. Trimming removed 3 bases at V and 4 bases at J, with 12 bases between. The CDR3 spans 14 residues. For the CDR3, the DNA is TGTGCCAGCAGTGAGTCAGCCCGGGGCACTGAAGCTTTCTTT. Protein sequence: CASSESARGTEAFF.

V and J are TRBV7-9 and TRBJ1-1; D is unresolved. This CDR3 has 17 amino acids. V was pared by 5 bases and J by 3 bases, with 22 bases between. CDR1 SEHNR and CDR2 FQNEAQ come from the germline V gene (reference sequence). The CDR3 DNA reads TGTGCCAGCAGCGATCTCATTTCAGGCGATATGGACACTGAAGCTTTCTTT. Its translation: CASSDLISGDMDTEAFF.

This clonotype showed up just a few times. The chain has TRBV15 and TRBJ1-2; maybe TRBD1 (6 bases). V was pared by 5 bases and J by 3 bases, with 13 bases between. Germline lookup yields CDR1 LNHNV and CDR2 YYDKDF (reference sequence). The CDR3 is made up of 14 amino acids. In DNA, the CDR3 is TGTGCCACCAGCCCAGGGGTTTCGGACTATGGCTACACCTTC. Its protein is CATSPGVSDYGYTF.

The V and J genes are TRBV5-5 and TRBJ2-1; maybe TRBD1 (6 bases). Deletions cut 3 bases from V and 10 bases from J, with 11 bases between. The length of the CDR3 is 12 residues. The germline V gene encodes CDR1 SGHKS and CDR2 YYEKEE (reference sequence). CDR3 in amino acids: CASSSSTGEQFF. For the CDR3, the DNA is TGTGCCAGCAGCTCGTCGACAGGCGAGCAGTTCTTC.

This clonotype has more than one count but fewer than ten. The V gene is TRBV20-1, the J gene TRBJ2-7; no clear D gene. This CDR3 region has 13 residues. From germline, CDR1 is DFQATT and CDR2 SNEGSKA (reference sequence). V was cut by 3 bases and J by 2 bases, with 11 bases left in between. CDR3 DNA sequence: TGCAGTGCTAGCATTTGGCCGGCCTACGAGCAGTACTTC. This gives the protein CSASIWPAYEQYF.

CDR3 sequence: CSARGGSFYEQYF. The CDR3 DNA sequence: TGCAGTGCTAGAGGTGGGAGTTTCTACGAGCAGTACTTC. The chain carries TRBV20-1 and TRBJ2-4; tentative D call: TRBD2 (5 bases). The end of the DNA aligns better with TRBJ2-7, so the J call may be wrong. The CDR3 totals 13 residues. Germline assignment: CDR1 DFQATT and CDR2 SNEGSKA (reference sequence).

This clonotype was counted a few times. In DNA form, the CDR3 reads TGCAGTGCTAGAGTAGATGAGCCGATGAGCGAGACCCAGTACTTC. Its protein product is CSARVDEPMSETQYF. This rearrangement joins TRBV20-1 to TRBJ2-5; D not certain. The CDR3 extends over 15 amino acids. CDR1 DFQATT and CDR2 SNEGSKA come from the germline V gene (reference sequence). V was clipped by 1 base and J by 5 bases, with 17 bases between them.

Worth noting for this clonotype: Given a much more abundant clone one base away, this may be a read error. The chain links TRBV3-1 to TRBJ1-1; D might be TRBD1 (6 bases). The germline V and J ends were trimmed by 2 bases and 4 bases, with 8 bases remaining between them. The CDR3 totals 13 residues. Germline V lookup: CDR1 LGHDT, CDR2 YNNKEL (reference sequence). For the CDR3, the DNA is TGTGCCAGCAGCCAACAGGGGATCACTGAAGCTTTCTTT. This sequence encodes CASSQQGITEAFF. Based on the CDR3 plus reference TRBV3-1 and TRBJ1-1, the full variable domain is DTAVSQTPKYLVTQMGNDKSIKCEQNLGHDTMYWYKQDSKKFLKIMFSYNNKELIINETVPNRFSPKSPDKAHLNLHINSLELGDSAVYFCASSQQGITEAFFGQGTRLTVV.

The rearrangement links TRBV12-3 or TRBV12-4 to TRBJ2-7; D not certain. V was clipped by 3 bases and J by 0 bases, with 12 bases between them. The CDR3 is made up of 15 amino acids. CDR3 region: CASSLGRTISYEQYF. Written as DNA, the CDR3 is TGTGCCAGCAGTTTGGGCAGGACCATCTCCTACGAGCAGTACTTC.

About this clonotype itself: This sequence may be a read error, since a much larger clone differs from it by one base. This CDR3 reads CASSVASDTQYF. The CDR3 DNA follows: TGTGCCAGCAGCGTAGCTTCAGATACGCAGTATTTT. The genes are TRBV9 and TRBJ2-3; D gene ambiguous. The germline gives CDR1 SGDLS, CDR2 YYNGEE. Trimming stripped 0 bases from V and 4 bases from J, with 3 bases between. The CDR3 has 12 amino acids.

There are a few counts of this clonotype. The chain recombines TRBV7-2 with TRBJ2-7; 8 bases align to TRBD1. Germline-derived CDR1 and CDR2 are SGHTA and FQGNSA. This CDR3 has 15 residues. The V gene end was trimmed by 5 bases and the J gene end by 5 bases; junction bases not matched to a gene: 11. For the CDR3, the DNA is TGTGCCAGCAGCATAGGCAGGGGGCGAAGGAACGAGCAGTACTTC. Its translation is CASSIGRGRRNEQYF.

This clonotype came up a few times. The genes are TRBV20-1 and TRBJ1-5; possible D gene TRBD1, 5 bases. The CDR3 loop spans 15 amino acids. Germline V gene sequence: CDR1 DFQATT, CDR2 SNEGSKA (reference sequence). Trimming removed 0 bases from V and 5 bases from J, with 14 bases in between. The CDR3: CSARDRIRGHQPQHF. The CDR3 DNA reads as TGCAGTGCTAGAGATCGAATAAGGGGACATCAGCCCCAGCATTTT.